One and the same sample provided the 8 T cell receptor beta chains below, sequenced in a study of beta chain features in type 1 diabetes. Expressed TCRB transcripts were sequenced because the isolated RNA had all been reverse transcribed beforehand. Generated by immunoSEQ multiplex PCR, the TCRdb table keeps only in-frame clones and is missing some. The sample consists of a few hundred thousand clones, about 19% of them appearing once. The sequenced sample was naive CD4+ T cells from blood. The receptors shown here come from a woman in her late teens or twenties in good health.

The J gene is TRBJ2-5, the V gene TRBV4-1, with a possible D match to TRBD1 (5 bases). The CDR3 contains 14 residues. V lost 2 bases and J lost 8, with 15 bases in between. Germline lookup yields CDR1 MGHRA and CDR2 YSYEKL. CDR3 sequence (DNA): TGCGCCAGCAGCCAACAGGGTCAAAGACCAACCCAGTACTTC. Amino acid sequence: CASSQQGQRPTQYF.

In DNA form, the CDR3 reads TGTGCCAGCAGCGTAACTAGCGGGAGCTCTAGCACAGATACGCAGTATTTT. It encodes CASSVTSGSSSTDTQYF. The chain combines TRBV9 with TRBJ2-3; the match to TRBD2 covers 11 bases. This CDR3 region has 17 residues. J was trimmed by 0 bases and V by 1 base; bases with no gene match: 4. Germline CDR1 is SGDLS and CDR2 is YYNGEE.

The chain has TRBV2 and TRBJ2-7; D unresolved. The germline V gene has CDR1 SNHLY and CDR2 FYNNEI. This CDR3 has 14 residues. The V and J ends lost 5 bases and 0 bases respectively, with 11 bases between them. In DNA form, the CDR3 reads TGTGCCAGCAGTTCGACACGCTTCTCCTACGAGCAGTACTTC. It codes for CASSSTRFSYEQYF.

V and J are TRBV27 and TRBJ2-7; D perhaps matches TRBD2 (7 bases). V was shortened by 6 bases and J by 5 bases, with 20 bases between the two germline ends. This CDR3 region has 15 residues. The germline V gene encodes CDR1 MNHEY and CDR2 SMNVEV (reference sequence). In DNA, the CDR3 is TGTGCCAGCAGCCGCGGGGGCTTAGGTCGGGACGAGCAGTACTTC. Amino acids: CASSRGGLGRDEQYF.

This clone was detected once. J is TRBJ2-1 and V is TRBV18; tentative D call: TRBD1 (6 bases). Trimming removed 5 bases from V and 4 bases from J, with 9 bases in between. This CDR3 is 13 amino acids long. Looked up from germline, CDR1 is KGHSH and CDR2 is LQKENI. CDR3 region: CASSLGQYNEQFF. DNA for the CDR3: TGTGCCAGCTCATTGGGACAATACAATGAGCAGTTCTTC.

The CDR3 reads CASRRGGGGYTF. The CDR3 coding sequence is TGTGCCAGCAGACGAGGGGGCGGTGGCTACACCTTC. V usage is TRBV21-1 and J usage is TRBJ1-2; the table's D call TRBD1 went unverified against the DNA. TRBV21-1 is noted as a pseudogene. CDR3 size: 12 residues.

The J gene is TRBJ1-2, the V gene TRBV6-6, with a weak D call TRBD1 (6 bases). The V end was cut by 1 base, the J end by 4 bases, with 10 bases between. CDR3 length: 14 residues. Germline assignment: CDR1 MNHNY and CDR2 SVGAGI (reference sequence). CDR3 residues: CASSYLKDSYGYTF. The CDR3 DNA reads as TGTGCCAGCAGTTACTTGAAGGACAGCTATGGCTACACCTTC.

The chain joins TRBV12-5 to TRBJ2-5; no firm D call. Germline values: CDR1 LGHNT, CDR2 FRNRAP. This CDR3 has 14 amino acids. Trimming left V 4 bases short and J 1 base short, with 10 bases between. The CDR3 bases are TGTGCTAGTGGTTCCCGACTCTCCCAAGAGACCCAGTACTTC. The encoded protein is CASGSRLSQETQYF. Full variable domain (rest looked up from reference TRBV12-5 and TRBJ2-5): DARVTQTPRHKVTEMGQEVTMRCQPILGHNTVFWYRQTMMQGLELLAYFRNRAPLDDSGMPKDRFSAEMPDATLATLKIQPSEPRDSAVYFCASGSRLSQETQYFGPGTRLLVL.